A single T cell receptor beta chain is shown here with its context. This CDR3 is 16 amino acids long. In germline, CDR1 is SGHRS, CDR2 YFSETQ. V trimming: 4 bases; J trimming: 0 bases; junction bases outside the gene matches: 6. These data are taken from a study of T cells in tumors after PD-1 blockade. Study at large: A subset received ongoing vismodegib 150 mg daily alongside anti-PD-1 therapy. Blood samples averaged about 110,000 templates (range about 24,679-260,000) and some 35,000 unique clonotypes.

Sequencing used immunoSEQ multiplex PCR; TCRdb keeps in-frame clones, though not all of them. The repertoire holds approximately 60,000 clones, with about four fifths as singletons. V is TRBV5-1 and J is TRBJ1-3; 8 positions match TRBD1. The source is a human donor with basal cell carcinoma. The specimen comprised PBMCs, sampled before anti-PD-1 treatment. CDR3: CASSRWDRSSGNTIYF. CDR3 nucleotide sequence: TGCGCCAGCAGCAGATGGGACAGGAGCTCTGGAAACACCATATATTTT.